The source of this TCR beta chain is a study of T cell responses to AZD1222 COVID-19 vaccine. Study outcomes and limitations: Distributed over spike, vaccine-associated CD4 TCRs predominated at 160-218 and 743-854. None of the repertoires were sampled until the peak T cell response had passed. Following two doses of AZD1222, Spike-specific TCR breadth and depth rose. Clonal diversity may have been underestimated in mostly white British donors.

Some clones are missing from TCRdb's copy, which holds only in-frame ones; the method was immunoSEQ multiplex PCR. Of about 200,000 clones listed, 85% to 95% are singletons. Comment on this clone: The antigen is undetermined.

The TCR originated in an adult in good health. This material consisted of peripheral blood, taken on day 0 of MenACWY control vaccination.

CDR3 residues: CASSFTGNRNTEAFF. The CDR3, as DNA: TGTGCCAGCAGTTTTACAGGGAATAGGAACACTGAAGCTTTCTTT. The chain combines TRBV2 with TRBJ1-1; D may be TRBD1 (6 bases). Trimming removed 5 bases from V and 1 base from J, with 14 bases in between. The CDR3 has 15 amino acids. Germline-derived CDR1 and CDR2 are SNHLY and FYNNEI. Complete variable domain (other parts from reference TRBV2 and TRBJ1-1): EPEVTQTPSHQVTQMGQEVILRCVPISNHLYFYWYRQILGQKVEFLVSFYNNEISEKSEIFDDQFSVERPDGSNFTLKIRSTKLEDSAMYFCASSFTGNRNTEAFFGQGTRLTVV.